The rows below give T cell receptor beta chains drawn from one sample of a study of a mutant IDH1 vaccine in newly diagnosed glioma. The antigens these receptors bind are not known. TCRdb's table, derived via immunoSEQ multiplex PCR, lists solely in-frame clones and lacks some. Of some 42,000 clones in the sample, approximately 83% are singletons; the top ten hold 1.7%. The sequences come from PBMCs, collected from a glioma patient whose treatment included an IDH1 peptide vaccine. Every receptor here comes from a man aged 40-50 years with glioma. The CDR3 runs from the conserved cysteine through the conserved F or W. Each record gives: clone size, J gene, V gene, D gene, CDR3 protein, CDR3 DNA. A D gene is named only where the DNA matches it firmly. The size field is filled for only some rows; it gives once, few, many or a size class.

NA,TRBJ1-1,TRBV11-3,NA,CASSKTRGTEAFF,TGTGCCAGCAGCAAGACCAGGGGAACTGAAGCTTTCTTT
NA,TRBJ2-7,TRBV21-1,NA,CASSKSKGIHEQYF,TGTGCCAGCAGCAAATCAAAGGGCATCCACGAGCAGTACTTC
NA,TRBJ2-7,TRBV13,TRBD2,CASTGRGLADPGGEQYF,TGTGCCAGCACCGGTAGGGGTCTAGCGGACCCGGGAGGCGAGCAGTACTTC
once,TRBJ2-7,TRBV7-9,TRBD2,CASSFTSGSYEQYF,TGTGCCAGCAGCTTTACTAGCGGCTCCTACGAGCAGTACTTC
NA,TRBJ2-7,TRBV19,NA,CASSYFAGTPHEQYF,TGTGCCAGTAGTTACTTCGCGGGAACCCCCCACGAGCAGTACTTC
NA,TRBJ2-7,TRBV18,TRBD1,CASSRGTGRPYEQYF,TGTGCCAGCTCCCGCGGGACAGGACGGCCCTACGAGCAGTACTTC
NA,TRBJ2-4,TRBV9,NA,CASSVGGGFGNIQYF,TGTGCCAGCAGCGTAGGAGGGGGATTCGGAAACATTCAGTACTTC
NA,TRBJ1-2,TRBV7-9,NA,CASSLGDPVGYTF,TGTGCCAGCAGCTTAGGGGACCCGGTTGGCTACACCTTC
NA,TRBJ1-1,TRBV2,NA,CASRDSYYTEAFF,TGTGCCAGCAGGGACAGTTATTACACTGAAGCTTTCTTT
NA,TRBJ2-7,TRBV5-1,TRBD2,CASRDLVAGASYEQYF,TGCGCCAGCCGGGACTTGGTAGCGGGAGCCTCCTACGAGCAGTACTTC
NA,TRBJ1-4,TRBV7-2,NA,CASSLVTEKLFF,TGTGCCAGCAGCTTAGTAACCGAAAAACTGTTTTTT
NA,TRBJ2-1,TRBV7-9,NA,CASSLANEQFF,TGTGCCAGCAGCTTGGCCAATGAGCAGTTCTTC